Sequencing of this T cell receptor beta chain was carried out in a study of technical replicates of blood from a handful of donors. This CDR3 has 11 amino acids. Trimming took 5 bases from V and 8 from J, leaving 12 bases between them. Looked up from germline, CDR1 is DFQATT and CDR2 is SNEGSKA (reference sequence). Sequenced by immunoSEQ multiplex PCR; TCRdb stores in-frame clones only, minus some. The data hold 40,000 to 65,000 clones, with about 86% observed a single time. This clonotype originated in a human donor in good health. Some clones in this sample may be carry-over from other donors' samples. The sequenced sample was PBMCs. The rearrangement links TRBV20-1 to TRBJ1-2, with a tentative D call TRBD1 (5 bases). Here the CDR3 reads CSAVRAWGYTF. CDR3 coding DNA: TGCAGTGCTGTCAGGGCGTGGGGCTACACCTTC.